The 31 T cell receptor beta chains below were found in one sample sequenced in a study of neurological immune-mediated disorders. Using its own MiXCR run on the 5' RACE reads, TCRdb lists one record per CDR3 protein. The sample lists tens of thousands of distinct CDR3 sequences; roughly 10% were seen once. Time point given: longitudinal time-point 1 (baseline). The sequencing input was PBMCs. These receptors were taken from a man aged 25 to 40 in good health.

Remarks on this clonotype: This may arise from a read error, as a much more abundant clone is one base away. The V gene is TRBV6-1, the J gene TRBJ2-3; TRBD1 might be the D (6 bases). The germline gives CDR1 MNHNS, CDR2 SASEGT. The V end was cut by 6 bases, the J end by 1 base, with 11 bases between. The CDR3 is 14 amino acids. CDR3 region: CASSRDTGTDTQYF. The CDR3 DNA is TGTGCCAGCAGCCGGGACACGGGCACAGATACGCAGTATTTT.

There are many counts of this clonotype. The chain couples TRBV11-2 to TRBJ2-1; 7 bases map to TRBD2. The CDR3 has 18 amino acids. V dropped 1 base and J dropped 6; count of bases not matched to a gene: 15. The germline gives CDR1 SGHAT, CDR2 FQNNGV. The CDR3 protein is CASSLAHPAGRVGNEQFF. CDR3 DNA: TGTGCCAGCAGCTTAGCCCACCCTGCGGGGAGGGTCGGCAATGAGCAGTTCTTC.

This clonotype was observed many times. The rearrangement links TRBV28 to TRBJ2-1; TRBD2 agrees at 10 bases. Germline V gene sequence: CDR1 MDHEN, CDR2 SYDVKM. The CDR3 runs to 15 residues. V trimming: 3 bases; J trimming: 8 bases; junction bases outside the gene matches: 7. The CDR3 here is CASSFVLAGVDEQFF. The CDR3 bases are TGTGCCAGCAGTTTCGTCCTAGCGGGAGTCGATGAGCAGTTCTTC.

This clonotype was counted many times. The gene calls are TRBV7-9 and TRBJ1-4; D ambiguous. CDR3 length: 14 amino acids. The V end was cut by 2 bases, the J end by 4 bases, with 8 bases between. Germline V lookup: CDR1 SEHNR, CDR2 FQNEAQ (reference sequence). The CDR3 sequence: CASSLREVNEKLFF. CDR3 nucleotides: TGTGCCAGCAGCTTAAGGGAGGTTAATGAAAAACTGTTTTTT. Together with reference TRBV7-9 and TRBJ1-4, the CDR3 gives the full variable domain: DTGVSQNPRHKITKRGQNVTFRCDPISEHNRLYWYRQTLGQGPEFLTYFQNEAQLEKSRLLSDRFSAERPKGSFSTLEIQRTEQGDSAMYLCASSLREVNEKLFFGSGTQLSVL.

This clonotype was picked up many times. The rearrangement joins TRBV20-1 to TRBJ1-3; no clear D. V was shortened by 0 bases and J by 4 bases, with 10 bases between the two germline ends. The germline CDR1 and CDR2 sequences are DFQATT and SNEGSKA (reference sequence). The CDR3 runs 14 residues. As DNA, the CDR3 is TGCAGTGCTAGAGATCCGGGTGCCGGAAACACCATATATTTT. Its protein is CSARDPGAGNTIYF.

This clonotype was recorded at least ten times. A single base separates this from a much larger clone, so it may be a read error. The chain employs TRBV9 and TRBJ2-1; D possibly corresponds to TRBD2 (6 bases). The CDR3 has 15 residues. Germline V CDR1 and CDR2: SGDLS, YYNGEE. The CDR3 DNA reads TGTGTCAGCAGCGCGGGGTGGTCTACCTACAATGAGCAGTTCTTC. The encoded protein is CVSSAGWSTYNEQFF.

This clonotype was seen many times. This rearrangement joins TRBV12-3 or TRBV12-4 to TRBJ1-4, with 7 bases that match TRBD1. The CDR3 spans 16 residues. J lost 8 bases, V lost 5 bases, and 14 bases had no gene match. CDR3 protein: CASSPPTGNRQEKLFF. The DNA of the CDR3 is TGTGCCAGCAGTCCCCCGACAGGGAATCGTCAGGAAAAACTGTTTTTT.

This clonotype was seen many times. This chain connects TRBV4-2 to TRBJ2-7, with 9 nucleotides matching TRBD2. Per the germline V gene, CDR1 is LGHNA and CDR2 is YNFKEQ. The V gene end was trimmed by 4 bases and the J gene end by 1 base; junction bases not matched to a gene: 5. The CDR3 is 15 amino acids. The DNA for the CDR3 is TGTGCCAGCAGCCGAGGGACTAGCCGTTCCTACGAGCAGTACTTC. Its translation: CASSRGTSRSYEQYF.

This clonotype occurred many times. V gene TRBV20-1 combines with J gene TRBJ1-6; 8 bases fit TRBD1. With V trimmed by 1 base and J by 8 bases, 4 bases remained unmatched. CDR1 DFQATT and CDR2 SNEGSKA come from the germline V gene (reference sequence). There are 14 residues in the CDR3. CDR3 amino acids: CSARAGGRDSPLHF. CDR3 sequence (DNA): TGCAGTGCTAGAGCAGGGGGCCGTGATTCACCCCTCCACTTT.

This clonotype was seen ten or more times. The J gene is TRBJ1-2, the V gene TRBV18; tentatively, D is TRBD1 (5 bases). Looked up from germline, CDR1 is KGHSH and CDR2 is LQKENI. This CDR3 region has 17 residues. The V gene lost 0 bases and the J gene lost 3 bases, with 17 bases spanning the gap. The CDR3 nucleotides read TGTGCCAGCTCACCACCGTTTCGGGGGAAGAATGACTATGGCTACACCTTC. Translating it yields CASSPPFRGKNDYGYTF.

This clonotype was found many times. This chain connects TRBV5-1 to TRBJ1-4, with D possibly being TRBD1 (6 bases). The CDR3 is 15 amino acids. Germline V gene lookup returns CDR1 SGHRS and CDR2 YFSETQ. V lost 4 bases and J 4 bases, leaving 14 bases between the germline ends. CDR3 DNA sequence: TGCGCCAGCAGCGGAGGAGGGGGGCGTAATGAAAAACTGTTTTTT. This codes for CASSGGGGRNEKLFF.

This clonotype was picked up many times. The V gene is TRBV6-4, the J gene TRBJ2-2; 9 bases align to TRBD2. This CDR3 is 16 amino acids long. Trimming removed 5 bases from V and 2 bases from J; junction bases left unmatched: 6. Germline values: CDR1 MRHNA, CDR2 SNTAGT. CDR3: CASSTTSGFNTGELFF. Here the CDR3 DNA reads TGTGCCAGCAGTACCACTAGCGGGTTTAACACCGGGGAGCTGTTTTTT.

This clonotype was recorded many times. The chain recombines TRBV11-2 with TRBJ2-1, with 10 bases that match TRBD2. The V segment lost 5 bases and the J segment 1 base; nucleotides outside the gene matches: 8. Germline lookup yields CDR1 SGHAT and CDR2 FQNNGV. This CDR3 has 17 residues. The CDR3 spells CASSRYPSGGSYNEQFF. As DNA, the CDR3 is TGTGCCAGCAGCCGTTACCCTAGCGGGGGTTCCTACAATGAGCAGTTCTTC.

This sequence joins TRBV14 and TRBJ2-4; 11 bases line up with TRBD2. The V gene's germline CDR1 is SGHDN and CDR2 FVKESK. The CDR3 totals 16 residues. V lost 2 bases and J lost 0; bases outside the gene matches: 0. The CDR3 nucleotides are TGTGCCAGCAGCCAAACTAGCGGGAGAGCCAAAAACATTCAGTACTTC. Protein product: CASSQTSGRAKNIQYF.

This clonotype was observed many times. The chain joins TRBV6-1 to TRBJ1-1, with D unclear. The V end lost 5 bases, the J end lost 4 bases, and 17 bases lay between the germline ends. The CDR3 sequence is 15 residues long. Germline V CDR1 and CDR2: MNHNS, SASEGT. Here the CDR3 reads CASSFWIDVTTEAFF. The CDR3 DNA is TGTGCCAGCAGTTTTTGGATAGACGTGACCACTGAAGCTTTCTTT.

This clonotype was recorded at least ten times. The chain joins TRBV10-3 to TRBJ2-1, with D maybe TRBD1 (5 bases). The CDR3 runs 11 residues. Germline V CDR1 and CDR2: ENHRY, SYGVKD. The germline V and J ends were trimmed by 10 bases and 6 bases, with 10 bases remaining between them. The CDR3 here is CATTGTNEQFF. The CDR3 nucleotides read TGTGCCACCACAGGTACCAATGAGCAGTTCTTC.

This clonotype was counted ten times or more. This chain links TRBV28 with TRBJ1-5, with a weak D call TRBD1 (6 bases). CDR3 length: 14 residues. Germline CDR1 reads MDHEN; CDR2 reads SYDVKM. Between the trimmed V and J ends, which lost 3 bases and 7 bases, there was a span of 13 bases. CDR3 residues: CASSFPGAEQPQHF. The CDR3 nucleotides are TGTGCCAGCAGTTTCCCGGGGGCAGAACAGCCCCAGCATTTT.

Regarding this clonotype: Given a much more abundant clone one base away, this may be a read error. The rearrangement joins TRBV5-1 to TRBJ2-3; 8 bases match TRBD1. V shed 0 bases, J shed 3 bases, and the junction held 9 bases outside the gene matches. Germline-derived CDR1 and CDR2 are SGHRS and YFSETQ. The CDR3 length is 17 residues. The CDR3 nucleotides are TGCGCCAGCAGCTTGGGGCTTTGCAGGGGGCAAACAGATACGCAGTATTTT. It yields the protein CASSLGLCRGQTDTQYF.

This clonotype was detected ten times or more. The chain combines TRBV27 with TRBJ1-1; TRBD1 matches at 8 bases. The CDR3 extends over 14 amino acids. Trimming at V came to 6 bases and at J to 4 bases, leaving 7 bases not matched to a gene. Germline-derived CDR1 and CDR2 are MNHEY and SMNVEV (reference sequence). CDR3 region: CASRFQGARTEAFF. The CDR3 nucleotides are TGTGCCAGCAGGTTTCAGGGGGCGCGCACTGAAGCTTTCTTT.

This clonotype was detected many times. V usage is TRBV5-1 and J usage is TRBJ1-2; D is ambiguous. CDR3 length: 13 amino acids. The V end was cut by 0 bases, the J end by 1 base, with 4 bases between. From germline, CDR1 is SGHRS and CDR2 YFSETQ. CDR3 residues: CASSLEDNYGYTF. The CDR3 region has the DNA TGCGCCAGCAGCTTGGAGGATAACTATGGCTACACCTTC.

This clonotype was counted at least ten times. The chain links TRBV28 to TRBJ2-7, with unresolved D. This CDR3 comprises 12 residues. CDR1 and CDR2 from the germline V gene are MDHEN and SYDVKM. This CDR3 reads CATPRSAHEQYF. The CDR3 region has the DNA TGTGCTACACCCCGGTCAGCGCACGAGCAGTACTTC.

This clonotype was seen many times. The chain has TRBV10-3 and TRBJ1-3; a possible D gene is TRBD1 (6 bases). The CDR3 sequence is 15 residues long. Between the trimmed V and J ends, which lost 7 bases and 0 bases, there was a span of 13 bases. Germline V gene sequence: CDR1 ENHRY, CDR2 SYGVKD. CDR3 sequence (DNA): TGTGCCATCAAAGGGACACCTAACTCTGGAAACACCATATATTTT. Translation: CAIKGTPNSGNTIYF.

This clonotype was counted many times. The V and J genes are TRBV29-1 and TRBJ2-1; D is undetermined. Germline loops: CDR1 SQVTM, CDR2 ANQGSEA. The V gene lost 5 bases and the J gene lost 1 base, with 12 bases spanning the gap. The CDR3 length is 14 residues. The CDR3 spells CSVHYSFSYNEQFF. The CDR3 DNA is TGCAGCGTTCACTATTCTTTTTCCTACAATGAGCAGTTCTTC.

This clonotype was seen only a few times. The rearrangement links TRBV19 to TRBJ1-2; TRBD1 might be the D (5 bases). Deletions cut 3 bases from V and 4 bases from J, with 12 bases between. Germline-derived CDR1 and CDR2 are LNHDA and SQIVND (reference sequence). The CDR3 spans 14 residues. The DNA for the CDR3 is TGTGCCAGTAGTATCCAAGAGGGACCCTATGGCTACACCTTC. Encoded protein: CASSIQEGPYGYTF.

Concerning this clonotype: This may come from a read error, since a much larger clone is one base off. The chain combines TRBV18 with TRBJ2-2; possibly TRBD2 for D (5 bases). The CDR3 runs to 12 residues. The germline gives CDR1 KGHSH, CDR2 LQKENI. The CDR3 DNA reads TGTGCCAGCTCACGAGCCTCCGGGGAGCCGTTTTTT. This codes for CASSRASGEPFF.

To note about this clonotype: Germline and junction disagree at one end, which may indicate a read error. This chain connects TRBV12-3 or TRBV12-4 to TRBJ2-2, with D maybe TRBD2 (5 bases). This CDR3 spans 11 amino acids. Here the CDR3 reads CASSPLGEPFF. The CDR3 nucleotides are TGTGCCAGCAGTCCCCTCGGGGAGCCGTTTTTT.

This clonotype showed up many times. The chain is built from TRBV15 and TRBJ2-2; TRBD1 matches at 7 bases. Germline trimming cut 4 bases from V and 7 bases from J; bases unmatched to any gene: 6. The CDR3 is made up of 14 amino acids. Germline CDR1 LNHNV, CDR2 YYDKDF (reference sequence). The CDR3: CATSKTTGDGELFF. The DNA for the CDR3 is TGTGCCACCAGCAAAACCACAGGGGACGGGGAGCTGTTTTTT.

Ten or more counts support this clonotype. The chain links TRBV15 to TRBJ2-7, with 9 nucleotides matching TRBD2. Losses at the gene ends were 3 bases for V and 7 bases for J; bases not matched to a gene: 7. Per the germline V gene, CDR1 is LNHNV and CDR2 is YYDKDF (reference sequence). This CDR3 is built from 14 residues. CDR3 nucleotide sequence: TGTGCCACCAGCAGGAGACTAGCGGCGGGGGAGCAGTACTTC. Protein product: CATSRRLAAGEQYF. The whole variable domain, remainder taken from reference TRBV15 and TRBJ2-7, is DAMVIQNPRYQVTQFGKPVTLSCSQTLNHNVMYWYQQKSSQAPKLLFHYYDKDFNNEADTPDNFQSRRPNTSFCFLDIRSPGLGDTAMYLCATSRRLAAGEQYFGPGTRLTVT.

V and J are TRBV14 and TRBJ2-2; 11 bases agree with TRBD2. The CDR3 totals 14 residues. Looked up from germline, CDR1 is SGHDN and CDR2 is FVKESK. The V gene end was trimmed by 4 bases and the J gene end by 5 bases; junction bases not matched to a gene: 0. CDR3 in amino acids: CASSRLAGTGELFF. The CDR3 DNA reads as TGTGCCAGCAGCCGACTAGCGGGAACCGGGGAGCTGTTTTTT.

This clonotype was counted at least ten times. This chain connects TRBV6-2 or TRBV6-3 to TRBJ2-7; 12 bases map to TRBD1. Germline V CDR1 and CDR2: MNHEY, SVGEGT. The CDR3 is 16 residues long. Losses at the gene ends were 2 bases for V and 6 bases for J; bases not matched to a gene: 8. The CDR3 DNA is TGTGCCAGCAGTTACCGCCCCGGGACAGGGGGCTTCGAGCAGTACTTC. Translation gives CASSYRPGTGGFEQYF.

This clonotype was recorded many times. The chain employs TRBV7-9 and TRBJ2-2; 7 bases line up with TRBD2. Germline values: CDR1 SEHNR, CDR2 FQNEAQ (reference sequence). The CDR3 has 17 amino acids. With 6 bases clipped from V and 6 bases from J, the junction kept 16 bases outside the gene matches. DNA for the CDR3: TGTGCCAGCAGACCCAGGACCGGGGGGAGGACGGCCGGGGAGCTGTTTTTT. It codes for CASRPRTGGRTAGELFF.